A single sample is the source of the 5 T cell receptor beta chains below, sequenced in a study of T-cell memory formation after mild COVID-19. A single record per CDR3 protein comes from TCRdb applying MiXCR to the 5' RACE reads. The sample contains around 130,000 distinct CDR3 sequences, 16% of which appear only once. Sample: PBMCs or a T cell subset sorted from them (not recorded which). These receptors were obtained from an adult woman who had mild COVID-19 (a few samples of this study predate the infection). Cell type and time point are not known.

The rearrangement joins TRBV2 to TRBJ2-1; TRBD2 agrees at 12 bases. This CDR3 contains 19 residues. V was pared by 8 bases and J by 7 bases, with 21 bases of the junction left unmatched. In germline, CDR1 is SNHLY, CDR2 FYNNEI. The CDR3 sequence is CASFGLFEERLAGVNEQFF. As DNA, the CDR3 is TGTGCCAGCTTTGGACTTTTTGAGGAAAGACTAGCGGGAGTGAATGAGCAGTTCTTC.

At least ten counts were recorded for this clonotype. The chain couples TRBV9 to TRBJ2-1; 8 bases are shared with TRBD2. The ends lost 4 bases at V and 5 bases at J; junction bases unmatched: 8. Germline values: CDR1 SGDLS, CDR2 YYNGEE. The CDR3 covers 15 residues. Written as DNA, the CDR3 is TGTGCCAGCAGCCCTCATAGCGGGATAAACAATGAGCAGTTCTTC. Residues: CASSPHSGINNEQFF.

The chain has TRBV10-3 and TRBJ1-2; D gene uncertain. This CDR3 comprises 16 residues. Germline values: CDR1 ENHRY, CDR2 SYGVKD. Between the trimmed V and J ends, which lost 3 bases and 5 bases, there was a span of 19 bases. The CDR3 spells CAISDQLSGIRYGYTF. The CDR3 DNA is TGTGCCATCAGTGACCAACTCAGCGGGATTCGTTATGGCTACACCTTC.

The chain joins TRBV20-1 to TRBJ2-7, with D possibly matching TRBD1 (6 bases). The CDR3 totals 11 residues. V dropped 1 base and J dropped 6 bases, with 7 bases sitting between them. The germline gives CDR1 DFQATT, CDR2 SNEGSKA (reference sequence). The CDR3 DNA follows: TGCAGTGCTAGAGGGGGGCGCGAGCAGTACTTC. It translates to CSARGGREQYF.

This clonotype was seen once. The chain couples TRBV7-2 to TRBJ2-6; TRBD2 agrees at 9 bases. This CDR3 is built from 20 residues. From germline, CDR1 is SGHTA and CDR2 FQGNSA. Germline trimming cut 5 bases from V and 1 base from J; bases unmatched to any gene: 15. CDR3 sequence: CASSLNLVAGVISGANVLTF. Here the CDR3 DNA reads TGTGCCAGCAGCCTTAATCTGGTAGCGGGAGTAATTTCTGGGGCCAACGTCCTGACTTTC.